These 19 T cell receptor beta chains came from one sample sequenced in a study of vaccination and CD4 T cells after COVID-19. The Oncomine TCR Beta short-read assay was applied to DNA of cultured CD4+ T cells. TCRdb independently ran MiXCR on the PCR reads; one entry per CDR3 protein. The sample contains approximately 13,000 distinct CDR3 sequences, 55% to 70% of which appear only once. The antigens for these receptors are not known. Treatment specified: roughly 10-day PBMC culture with coronavirus spike peptide pools or control peptides (ViraFEST assay). The sample taken for sequencing was CD4+ T cells from blood, cultured in vitro. The receptors were sampled from a human donor who had recovered from COVID-19.

The rearrangement links TRBV6-5 to TRBJ2-5; D is perhaps TRBD2 (6 bases). Germline assignment: CDR1 MNHEY and CDR2 SVGAGI. The CDR3 is 14 residues long. Trimming took 2 bases from V and 3 from J, leaving 10 bases between them. Written as DNA, the CDR3 is TGTGCCAGCAGTTACAGCGGGTCAAAAGAGACCCAGTACTTC. Translation gives CASSYSGSKETQYF.

This sequence joins TRBV11-2 and TRBJ1-2, with D uncertain. Germline values: CDR1 SGHAT, CDR2 FQNNGV. The germline V and J ends were trimmed by 5 bases and 5 bases, with 12 bases remaining between them. The CDR3 covers 13 residues. In DNA form, the CDR3 reads TGTGCCAGCAGCCCCCAGGAGGGATATGGCTACACCTTC. Residues: CASSPQEGYGYTF.

This clonotype was detected only a few times. CDR3 sequence (DNA): TGTGCCAGCAGCTTAGTCGGGACACCAAACTATGGCTACACCTTC. This sequence encodes CASSLVGTPNYGYTF. J is TRBJ1-2 and V is TRBV7-9; possible D gene TRBD1, 6 bases. Germline V lookup: CDR1 SEHNR, CDR2 FQNEAQ (reference sequence). This CDR3 region has 15 residues. Trimming cost V 1 base and J 2 bases, with 11 bases left between them.

The V and J genes are TRBV7-8 and TRBJ2-5, with D hard to call. Trimming stripped 2 bases from V and 5 bases from J, with 9 bases between. Germline loops: CDR1 SGHVS, CDR2 FQNEAQ. This CDR3 region has 13 residues. The CDR3 nucleotides are TGTGCCAGCAGCTTAAGCCCCGGTGAGACCCAGTACTTC. It codes for CASSLSPGETQYF.

This clonotype has only a few counts. The rearrangement joins TRBV20-1 to TRBJ1-4; D is unresolved. V lost 2 bases and J lost 4, with 11 bases in between. Germline CDR1 and CDR2: DFQATT and SNEGSKA (reference sequence). There are 14 residues in the CDR3. The chain's CDR3 is CSARWSGNNEKLFF. The CDR3 DNA reads as TGCAGTGCTAGATGGTCGGGGAATAATGAAAAACTGTTTTTT.

In this sample, this clonotype turned up a few times. The chain combines TRBV7-8 with TRBJ2-5; 7 bases align to TRBD1. Germline V CDR1 and CDR2: SGHVS, FQNEAQ. The V and J ends lost 6 bases and 4 bases, in that order; junction bases with no gene match: 2. CDR3 length equals 12 residues. This CDR3 reads CASSRTGETQYF. The CDR3, as DNA: TGTGCCAGCAGTAGGACAGGAGAGACCCAGTACTTC. The whole variable domain, remainder taken from reference TRBV7-8 and TRBJ2-5, is GAGVSQSPRYKVAKRGQDVALRCDPISGHVSLFWYQQALGQGPEFLTYFQNEAQLDKSGLPSDRFFAERPEGSVSTLKIQRTQQEDSAVYLCASSRTGETQYFGPGTRLLVL.

The V and J genes are TRBV6-5 and TRBJ1-1, with D tentatively TRBD1 (5 bases). Trimming cost V 2 bases and J 4 bases, with 14 bases left between them. The germline V gene has CDR1 MNHEY and CDR2 SVGAGI. The length of the CDR3 is 15 residues. The CDR3 DNA sequence: TGTGCCAGCAGTTACAGGGGCAGGGAACGCACTGAAGCTTTCTTT. Translating gives CASSYRGRERTEAFF.

CDR3 region: CASSEVGDSNQPQHF. CDR3 DNA: TGTGCCAGCAGTGAGGTAGGGGATAGCAATCAGCCCCAGCATTTT. This chain joins TRBV25-1 and TRBJ1-5, with TRBD1 as a possible D gene (5 bases). The germline V gene has CDR1 MGHDK and CDR2 SYGVNS. The CDR3 has 15 amino acids. V was pared by 3 bases and J by 0 bases, with 9 bases between.

The rearrangement uses TRBV5-4 and TRBJ1-4; the match to TRBD1 covers 10 bases. V shed 7 bases and J 4 bases; nucleotides not matched to a gene: 7. Germline assignment: CDR1 SGHNT and CDR2 YYREEE (reference sequence). This CDR3 contains 15 residues. The CDR3 coding sequence is TGTGCCAGCGGGACAGGGGCGGGGAATAATGAAAAACTGTTTTTT. It translates to CASGTGAGNNEKLFF.

The chain joins TRBV20-1 to TRBJ1-2, with 7 bases aligning to TRBD1. J gave up 4 bases and V 4 bases, and 9 bases lay outside the gene matches. CDR3 length equals 14 residues. Germline loops: CDR1 DFQATT, CDR2 SNEGSKA (reference sequence). CDR3 sequence: CSATRQGLGYGYTF. DNA of the CDR3: TGCAGTGCTACCCGACAGGGTTTGGGCTATGGCTACACCTTC.

This clonotype has only a few counts. V gene TRBV5-4 combines with J gene TRBJ2-7; D is undetermined. The CDR3 is 11 residues long. The V end lost 2 bases, the J end lost 7 bases, and 7 bases lay between the germline ends. Per germline, CDR1 SGHNT and CDR2 YYREEE (reference sequence). The DNA for the CDR3 is TGTGCCAGCAGCTTTAGGAGAGAGCAGTACTTC. Translation gives CASSFRREQYF.

The rearrangement joins TRBV4-3 to TRBJ1-5; 8 bases map to TRBD1. CDR1 LGHNA and CDR2 YSLEER come from the germline V gene. The trim removed 0 bases at V and 3 bases at J, leaving 7 bases unmatched. The CDR3 has 17 residues. CDR3 in amino acids: CASSQDPQGGSNQPQHF. The CDR3 nucleotides are TGCGCCAGCAGCCAAGACCCACAGGGGGGGTCCAATCAGCCCCAGCATTTT.

The rearrangement uses TRBV24-1 and TRBJ1-2; 9 nucleotides match TRBD1. From germline, CDR1 is KGHDR and CDR2 SFDVKD. The CDR3 is 16 amino acids. V lost 7 bases, J lost 4 bases, and 12 bases stayed unmatched. CDR3 loop: CATSDDTTGGVYGYTF. The CDR3 coding sequence is TGTGCCACCAGCGACGATACCACAGGGGGCGTCTATGGCTACACCTTC.

This clonotype has a single count. Germline and junction disagree at one end, which may indicate a read error. This sequence joins TRBV20-1 and TRBJ1-2; the D gene is possibly TRBD1 (6 bases). From germline, CDR1 is DFQATT and CDR2 SNEGSKA (reference sequence). The CDR3 contains 14 residues. The CDR3 sequence: CSALRQEGDYSYTF. The CDR3 region has the DNA TGCAGTGCTCTACGACAGGAGGGGGACTATAGCTACACCTTC.

The J gene is TRBJ2-1, the V gene TRBV27; D perhaps matches TRBD2 (6 bases). This CDR3 region has 16 residues. The V end was cut by 0 bases, the J end by 4 bases, with 13 bases between. The V gene's germline CDR1 is MNHEY and CDR2 SMNVEV (reference sequence). In DNA, the CDR3 is TGTGCCAGCAGTTTATCCCCTAGCGCGGGGTACAATGAGCAGTTCTTC. Its protein product is CASSLSPSAGYNEQFF.

The chain combines TRBV19 with TRBJ2-5, with 8 nucleotides matching TRBD1. Germline V gene data show CDR1 as LNHDA and CDR2 as SQIVND (reference sequence). J gave up 2 bases and V 7 bases, and 3 bases lay outside the gene matches. The CDR3 spans 13 residues. The CDR3 DNA reads as TGTGCCAGTATAGGGACAGGACAAGAGACCCAGTACTTC. Its translation: CASIGTGQETQYF.

This clonotype was recorded only once. The V gene is TRBV5-4, the J gene TRBJ1-1, with D tentatively TRBD1 (6 bases). This CDR3 has 15 residues. Germline CDR1 and CDR2: SGHNT and YYREEE (reference sequence). Trimming cost V 0 bases and J 4 bases, with 13 bases left between them. The chain's CDR3 is CASSLGGDMSTEAFF. CDR3 nucleotide sequence: TGTGCCAGCAGCTTGGGCGGGGACATGAGCACTGAAGCTTTCTTT.

The chain joins TRBV6-2 or TRBV6-3 to TRBJ2-1, with D hard to call. CDR1 is MNHEY, CDR2 SVGEGT, per germline. This CDR3 is built from 15 residues. V was clipped by 6 bases and J by 0 bases, with 12 bases between them. As DNA, the CDR3 is TGTGCCAGCAGGAGCAGTCTAGGCTCCTACAATGAGCAGTTCTTC. Translated, it gives CASRSSLGSYNEQFF.

The chain carries TRBV28 and TRBJ2-1; tentative D call: TRBD1 (6 bases). Per the germline V gene, CDR1 is MDHEN and CDR2 is SYDVKM. The CDR3 runs to 15 residues. Between the trimmed V and J ends, which lost 7 bases and 7 bases, there was a span of 20 bases. This CDR3 reads CASMAGTQSGNEQFF. For the CDR3, the DNA is TGTGCCAGCATGGCCGGGACACAGTCAGGGAATGAGCAGTTCTTC.